Below, 9 T cell receptor beta chains from the same sample are listed, as sequenced in a study of blood T cell repertoires in COVID-19. The assay was immunoSEQ multiplex PCR, and TCRdb's table has in-frame clones only and misses some. Here the sample spans roughly 15,000 clones, around 80% being singletons. Sample: peripheral blood. The receptors come from a woman between 65 and 79 years old with active COVID-19.

The chain couples TRBV18 to TRBJ2-1; 9 nucleotides line up with TRBD2. The CDR3 length is 16 residues. V lost 3 bases to trimming and J lost 8 bases; unmatched junction nucleotides: 11. Germline V gene sequence: CDR1 KGHSH, CDR2 LQKENI. This CDR3 is CASSPPRLADLYEQFF. CDR3 bases: TGTGCCAGCTCACCCCCTCGACTAGCGGATTTGTATGAGCAGTTCTTC.

This sequence joins TRBV3-1 (or the pseudogene TRBV3-2) and TRBJ1-3; D is possibly TRBD1 (6 bases). CDR3 length equals 13 residues. V shed 4 bases and J shed 6 bases, with 10 bases lying between them. CDR1 and CDR2 (germline): LGHDT, YNNKEL (reference sequence). This CDR3 is CASSPPGENTIYF. The CDR3 DNA reads TGTGCCAGCAGCCCCCCAGGGGAAAACACCATATATTTT.

The rearrangement links TRBV4-3 to TRBJ2-6; D is possibly TRBD1 (6 bases). The V end lost 0 bases, the J end lost 1 base, and 10 bases lay between the germline ends. The CDR3 is 17 amino acids. Germline CDR1 and CDR2: LGHNA and YSLEER. DNA for the CDR3: TGCGCCAGCAGCCAAGATCTAGGGGGATCTGGGGCCAACGTCCTGACTTTC. Amino acids: CASSQDLGGSGANVLTF.

This clone appeared a few times. V is TRBV18 and J is TRBJ2-4; TRBD2 matches 8 bases. V was pared by 6 bases and J by 2 bases, with 6 bases of the junction left unmatched. The CDR3 runs 15 residues. Germline V gene lookup returns CDR1 KGHSH and CDR2 LQKENI. The CDR3 DNA reads as TGTGCCAGCTCGACTCGGGAGGGGCCCAAAAACATTCAGTACTTC. It specifies CASSTREGPKNIQYF.

The chain combines TRBV2 with TRBJ1-3; tentatively, D is TRBD1 (5 bases). CDR3 length: 14 residues. The ends were cut back, 4 bases at V and 1 base at J, with 8 bases in the middle. Germline-derived CDR1 and CDR2 are SNHLY and FYNNEI. The CDR3 coding sequence is TGTGCCAGCAGTGTGGGGGGGTCTGGAAACACCATATATTTT. Translated: CASSVGGSGNTIYF.

J is TRBJ2-6 and V is TRBV19, with 7 bases aligning to TRBD1. CDR3 length equals 16 residues. CDR1 is LNHDA, CDR2 SQIVND, per germline (reference sequence). V shed 6 bases, J shed 0 bases, and the junction held 5 bases outside the gene matches. Here the CDR3 reads CASRDRPSSGANVLTF. Written as DNA, the CDR3 is TGTGCCAGTAGGGACAGGCCCAGCTCTGGGGCCAACGTCCTGACTTTC.

There are a few counts of this clone. The V and J genes are TRBV3-1 (or the pseudogene TRBV3-2) and TRBJ1-1; 7 positions match TRBD1. V shed 0 bases and J 3 bases; nucleotides not matched to a gene: 7. Germline CDR1 reads LGHDT; CDR2 reads YNNKEL (reference sequence). The CDR3 is 16 amino acids. In DNA form, the CDR3 reads TGTGCCAGCAGCCAAGAGGCGGCAGGGGGTTACACTGAAGCTTTCTTT. This codes for CASSQEAAGGYTEAFF.

The V gene is TRBV5-6, the J gene TRBJ2-5; TRBD2 might be the D (7 bases). V was shortened by 4 bases and J by 2 bases, with 18 bases between the two germline ends. The CDR3 spans 16 residues. Germline V lookup: CDR1 SGHDT, CDR2 YYEEEE. CDR3 region: CASSRGDTDGQETQYF. As DNA, the CDR3 is TGTGCCAGCAGCCGGGGGGACACCGATGGACAAGAGACCCAGTACTTC.

The chain employs TRBV9 and TRBJ1-6, with TRBD1 identical over 7 bases. V lost 0 bases and J lost 12; bases outside the gene matches: 9. This CDR3 is built from 15 residues. CDR1 is SGDLS, CDR2 YYNGEE, per germline. The CDR3 sequence is CASSVVEQGNGPLHF. CDR3 DNA sequence: TGTGCCAGCAGCGTAGTGGAACAGGGGAACGGACCCCTCCACTTT. Together with reference TRBV9 and TRBJ1-6, the CDR3 gives the full variable domain: DSGVTQTPKHLITATGQRVTLRCSPRSGDLSVYWYQQSLDQGLQFLIQYYNGEERAKGNILERFSAQQFPDLHSELNLSSLELGDSALYFCASSVVEQGNGPLHFGNGTRLTVT.